The sequence of this T cell receptor (beta chain) was determined in a study of T cells after yellow fever vaccination. Study conclusions and caveats: Clonotypes found in both CD4 and CD8 compartments made up a small share.

This clonotype was recorded a few times. The antigen remains unidentified. CDR1 is WSHSY, CDR2 SAAADI, per germline. The CDR3 length is 13 residues. Trimming removed 3 bases at V and 7 bases at J, with 7 bases between. MiXCR, applied by TCRdb to the 5' RACE reads, yields one record per CDR3 protein. The data hold 500,000 to 650,000 distinct CDR3 sequences, with over 9% observed a single time. The chain recombines TRBV10-2 with TRBJ1-6; D gene ambiguous. The starting material was PBMCs, obtained on the day of the yellow fever booster vaccination. This TCR came from a man aged 25-45 years who received the YFV17D yellow fever vaccine. This CDR3 is CASSDRWNSPLHF. The CDR3 bases are TGCGCCAGCAGTGATCGGTGGAATTCACCCCTCCACTTT.